The entry below describes one T cell receptor (beta chain). Its antigen is currently unknown. MiXCR, run by TCRdb on the reads, gives a single entry per CDR3 protein. In the table there are about 920,000 distinct CDR3 sequences, 31% of which are singletons. Germline CDR1 reads LGHNA; CDR2 reads YNFKEQ. The CDR3 has 18 amino acids. V lost 0 bases and J 0 bases, leaving 16 bases between the germline ends. The sample is drawn from a study of T cell repertoires in cytomegalovirus infection. Study context: Signatures in public TCR beta sequences pointed to both CMV infection and matching HLA type. Broader study findings: Pooled public TCR beta family frequency picked out CMV carriers with the relevant HLA. HLA-C-restricted CMV clonotypes gave the most frequent clonotype in two of eight donors.

The TCR comes from a human donor in good health (CMV status not recorded). Some clones in this sample may be carry-over from other donors' samples. Source: cultured CD8+ T cells from PBMCs, taken from culture after CMV antigen stimulation. The chain recombines TRBV4-2 with TRBJ2-3; D gene ambiguous. The CDR3 here is CASSQDPLVPASTDTQYF. The CDR3 DNA reads TGTGCCAGCAGCCAAGATCCATTAGTTCCTGCTAGCACAGATACGCAGTATTTT.